This record concerns one T cell receptor (beta chain) sequence. It has no known antigen specificity. This may arise from a read error, as a much more abundant clone is one base away. Libraries were prepared through PCR. Data came from an Illumina HiSeq 4000. Preparation of bulk TCR libraries followed a previously described approach, with the TCR primers listed in Table S5. The Qiagen AllPrep DNA/RNA kit was used to purify total RNA. Before analysis, reads from multiple sequencing runs of one library were combined. Regarding the original processing steps: Reads were retained only if the reads had an exact TCR constant sequence, and the retained reads were trimmed to 150 nt and grouped according to their 12-nt molecular barcodes. Reads in each barcode group were sub-clustered using a 15% Levenshtein threshold, and a quality-weighted consensus sequence was built for each RNA molecule. Non-functional sequences were discarded, and so were lower-count sequences lying one edit away from another sequence. Based on a fit of two negative binomial distributions, barcode sub-clusters having less than 20% of the maximum read count were discarded. TCRdb ran its own pipeline on the public reads, namely fastp trimming at Q25 and MiXCR clone calling, and kept in-frame beta chains. Here each entry gathers all rows of one CDR3 protein and keeps the most common genes and DNA. TCRdb's processing, not the study's, gives the V and J calls here. The sample has around 82,000 distinct CDR3 sequences on record, under 20% of them singletons. In total, the top ten clones hold around 0.8% of the sample.

This sample was taken from a study of molecular identifiers for immune sequencing clone quantification (dated by TCRdb to 2016 to 2019). Turning to the overall study: In a replicate experiment, RNA from about 21,000 or 97,000 naive CD8 T cells was split into five aliquots, four of which were sequenced. This methods study benchmarked molecular-identifier clustering-based TCR repertoire sequencing (MIDCIRS) and TCR RNA copy counting, using CD8 T cells to do so.

The investigation overall reported the following: Highly expanded clone sizes could be underestimated because identical TCR molecules may share a barcode. Spiked-in Jurkat TCR RNA equal to a single cell's worth was reported to be detectable even within 1,200,000 naive CD8 T cells. Clones above 20 RNA copies held over 99% of molecules in CMV-specific effector cells but under 1% in naive cells. When barcode sub-clustering was not used, chimeric consensus sequences inflated TCR diversity, with chimeras reaching as high as 47%. Spiked-in Jurkat TCR RNA (approximately 9 copies' worth), which is not part of the donor repertoire, was contained in the naive libraries. Approximately 2.7 recovered TCR RNA copies per cell were obtained by modeling, versus approximately 10 by digital PCR, implying a capture efficiency of about 30%.

Libraries of naive CD8 T cells were generated from roughly 21,000 to 960,000 sorted cells, with 10%, 30% or 50% of the purified RNA used. Naive CD8 T cells were FACS-sorted as CD8+CD4-CCR7+CD45RA+ on a BD FACSAria II into RLT Plus buffer. Around 10 TCR copies' worth of Jurkat RNA were spiked into roughly 17,000-1,100,000 naive CD8 T cell samples to test detection sensitivity. Enrichment of CD8 T cells was done with RosetteSep CD8+ T Cell Enrichment Cocktail plus Ficoll-Paque, and ACK red cell lysis came afterward. CDR3 length: 15 amino acids, cysteine to phenylalanine. The kept DNA is CDR3 alone, 45 bases in frame from the first base.

Source material: naive CD8+ T cells from blood, with Jurkat cell RNA spiked in. The intended sense of this specimen's cell subset or site label: FACS-sorted CD8+CD4-CCR7+CD45RA+ naive T cells. This receptor chain uses TRBV5-3 and TRBJ2-3; the D gene is not confidently resolved. TRBV5-3 is filed as an ORF, its function uncertain. This clonotype originated in a human donor in good health. Some libraries in this study had Jurkat cell RNA spiked in. This receptor has the CDR3 CASSSLMDSTDTQYF. The DNA sequence is as follows: TGTGCCAGCAGCTCCTTAATGGACAGCACAGATACGCAGTATTTT.